This section outlines one T cell receptor (beta chain) sequence together with its context. This specimen comes from a study of blood T cell repertoires in COVID-19. Study-wide context: The origin of the acute and convalescent COVID-19 samples was the United States, Italy and Spain. Nucleic acid was either cDNA or gDNA, and it came from T cells, B-cell-depleted T cells, or PBMCs.

Per the original methods: Amplified reference gene primers provided the basis for estimating nucleated cell counts. Sequencing used immunoSEQ multiplex PCR; TCRdb keeps in-frame clones, though not all of them. That table furnishes V, J and clone size, whereas the DNA furnished D and trimming. Of tens of thousands of clones in the sample, roughly 89% were seen once. This CDR3 spans 13 amino acids. With 4 bases removed from V and 11 bases from J, the gap between germline ends came to 17 bases. The germline CDR1 and CDR2 sequences are ENHRY and SYGVKD. J is TRBJ1-1 and V is TRBV10-3; D may be TRBD1 (5 bases). Material for sequencing was peripheral blood. The TCR sequence derives from a man aged 65-85 years with active or convalescent COVID-19. This CDR3 is CAISVERGRDAFF. CDR3 DNA sequence: TGTGCCATCAGTGTGGAAAGGGGTCGCGATGCTTTCTTT.